The sequence of this TCR beta chain was determined in a study of blood T cell repertoires in COVID-19. Background on the study: PBMCs, B-cell-depleted T cells, or T cells were the source of the cDNA or gDNA that made up the material.

Per the original methods: Reference gene primer amplification yielded estimated nucleated cell counts. The assay was immunoSEQ multiplex PCR, and TCRdb's table has in-frame clones only and misses some. The DNA gave D and trimming, while V, J and clone size come from that table. The sample has tens of thousands of clones, about 74% seen once. Germline CDR1 KGHDR, CDR2 SFDVKD. The CDR3 is 13 residues long. V was clipped by 8 bases and J by 5 bases; unmatched bases: 5. This sequence was found in a man aged 70-80 years with COVID-19, enrolled during active disease. The chain is built from TRBV24-1 and TRBJ1-5, with 7 bases lining up with TRBD1. Sample: peripheral blood. The CDR3 region has the DNA TGTGCCACCAACGACAGGGATGATCAGCCCCAGCATTTT. Translating gives CATNDRDDQPQHF.